These 22 T cell receptor beta chains were all obtained from the same sample, sequenced in a study of identifying expanded T cells in peripheral blood. Sequencing was performed with immunoSEQ multiplex PCR; in TCRdb, only in-frame clones are kept and a portion is missing. Here the sample spans 51,000 or so clones, around 82% being singletons. Sequenced sample: blood. These receptors were obtained from a person between 18 and 70 years old in good health.

V gene TRBV11-3 combines with J gene TRBJ2-2, with unresolved D. CDR1 is SGHNT, CDR2 YENEEA, per germline. Trimming removed 5 bases from V and 2 bases from J, with 6 bases in between. The CDR3 is 13 amino acids. The CDR3 region has the DNA TGTGCCAGCAGCCCCCACAACACCGGGGAGCTGTTTTTT. Translating gives CASSPHNTGELFF.

V and J are TRBV6-5 and TRBJ1-2, with D possibly being TRBD1 (5 bases). The germline V gene has CDR1 MNHEY and CDR2 SVGAGI. V gave up 5 bases and J gave up 4 bases, with 17 bases separating them. The CDR3 totals 15 residues. Here the CDR3 reads CASSPAGTGGYGYTF. CDR3 DNA sequence: TGTGCCAGCAGTCCCGCCGGCACCGGGGGCTATGGCTACACCTTC.

This chain connects TRBV6-5 to TRBJ2-3; 7 nucleotides match TRBD2. This CDR3 has 16 residues. Germline V gene lookup returns CDR1 MNHEY and CDR2 SVGAGI. The junction had 6 bases not matched to a gene; V was cut back by 2 bases and J by 1 base. The CDR3 sequence: CASSYLASGGTDTQYF. CDR3 nucleotide sequence: TGTGCCAGCAGTTACCTCGCAAGCGGGGGCACAGATACGCAGTATTTT.

This chain uses TRBV27 with TRBJ2-1; 10 bases agree with TRBD2. J lost 6 bases, V lost 2 bases, and 13 bases had no gene match. This CDR3 is built from 18 residues. Germline V lookup: CDR1 MNHEY, CDR2 SMNVEV (reference sequence). CDR3 loop: CASSLTGIGLAVINEQFF. In DNA, the CDR3 is TGTGCCAGCAGTTTAACGGGAATTGGACTAGCGGTCATCAATGAGCAGTTCTTC.

The chain uses TRBV5-1 and TRBJ2-3; TRBD1 aligns across 7 bases. V was clipped by 0 bases and J by 3 bases; unmatched bases: 4. Germline V CDR1 and CDR2: SGHRS, YFSETQ. The CDR3 extends over 15 amino acids. CDR3 sequence: CASSLGQGWTDTQYF. CDR3 coding DNA: TGCGCCAGCAGCTTGGGACAGGGATGGACAGATACGCAGTATTTT. The full variable domain, in which reference TRBV5-1 and TRBJ2-3 provide the parts outside the CDR3, is KAGVTQTPRYLIKTRGQQVTLSCSPISGHRSVSWYQQTPGQGLQFLFEYFSETQRNKGNFPGRFSGRQFSNSRSEMNVSTLELGDSALYLCASSLGQGWTDTQYFGPGTRLTVL.

The chain uses TRBV7-6 and TRBJ1-1; D gene unclear. From germline, CDR1 is SGHVS and CDR2 FNYEAQ. The length of the CDR3 is 15 residues. V was cut by 8 bases and J by 4 bases, with 20 bases left in between. In DNA form, the CDR3 reads TGTGCCAGCTCGAAAACCTCTTCTTACCTCACTGAAGCTTTCTTT. Its protein is CASSKTSSYLTEAFF.

The genes are TRBV6-6 and TRBJ1-2; tentatively, D is TRBD1 (6 bases). Per the germline V gene, CDR1 is MNHNY and CDR2 is SVGAGI (reference sequence). The V end lost 0 bases, the J end lost 5 bases, and 10 bases lay between the germline ends. The CDR3 runs 14 residues. CDR3 residues: CASSYSRGGYGYTF. The CDR3 coding sequence is TGTGCCAGCAGTTACTCGAGGGGGGGGTATGGCTACACCTTC.

This rearrangement joins TRBV5-6 to TRBJ2-1; 12 nucleotides agree with TRBD2. With V trimmed by 5 bases and J by 2 bases, 8 bases remained unmatched. This CDR3 comprises 17 residues. Germline V gives CDR1 SGHDT, CDR2 YYEEEE. CDR3 region: CASRKRTSGTAYNEQFF. CDR3 DNA sequence: TGTGCCAGCAGAAAAAGGACTAGCGGGACGGCCTACAATGAGCAGTTCTTC. Filled out from reference TRBV5-6 and TRBJ2-1, the complete variable domain reads DAGVTQSPTHLIKTRGQQVTLRCSPKSGHDTVSWYQQALGQGPQFIFQYYEEEERQRGNFPDRFSGHQFPNYSSELNVNALLLGDSALYLCASRKRTSGTAYNEQFFGPGTRLTVL.

V gene TRBV5-1 combines with J gene TRBJ1-1; possible D gene TRBD1, 5 bases. Trimming shortened V by 3 bases and J by 5 bases, and 11 bases separated the two germline ends. This CDR3 has 13 residues. The germline V gene has CDR1 SGHRS and CDR2 YFSETQ. In DNA, the CDR3 is TGCGCCAGCAGCTCGGGCCGGGGGACTGAAGCTTTCTTT. This sequence encodes CASSSGRGTEAFF.

This clone was observed a single time. The chain recombines TRBV7-2 with TRBJ1-2; D is undetermined. The CDR3 is 13 amino acids. CDR1 and CDR2 from the germline V gene are SGHTA and FQGNSA. Trimming took 5 bases from V and 1 from J, leaving 8 bases between them. CDR3 in amino acids: CASSGRSNYGYTF. CDR3 coding DNA: TGTGCCAGCAGCGGACGAAGTAACTATGGCTACACCTTC.

In regard to this clone: Mismatch with germline at one junction end may stem from a read error. The chain has TRBV20-1 and TRBJ2-7, with D possibly matching TRBD2 (6 bases). This CDR3 has 11 amino acids. The germline gives CDR1 DFQATT, CDR2 SNEGSKA (reference sequence). The CDR3 protein is CSARLDYEQHF. DNA for the CDR3: TGCAGTGCTAGATTGGACTACGAGCAGCACTTC.

This chain connects TRBV6-1 to TRBJ1-2; D is uncertain. Per the germline V gene, CDR1 is MNHNS and CDR2 is SASEGT. This CDR3 is built from 11 residues. V dropped 1 base and J dropped 5 bases, with 2 bases sitting between them. This CDR3 is CASSEGYGYTF. The CDR3 nucleotides read TGTGCCAGCAGTGAAGGGTATGGCTACACCTTC.

The chain has TRBV5-1 and TRBJ1-1; a possible D gene is TRBD1 (5 bases). The V end lost 3 bases, the J end lost 3 bases, and 9 bases lay between the germline ends. CDR3 length: 13 residues. Germline V gene data show CDR1 as SGHRS and CDR2 as YFSETQ. The CDR3 loop reads CASSWGSHTEAFF. Here the CDR3 DNA reads TGCGCCAGCAGCTGGGGCAGTCACACTGAAGCTTTCTTT.

This chain links TRBV9 with TRBJ2-3; D might be TRBD1 or TRBD2, each matching 6 bases. The V end was cut by 4 bases, the J end by 3 bases, with 21 bases between. CDR3 length: 17 amino acids. CDR1 is SGDLS and CDR2 is YYNGEE in the germline V gene. The CDR3 region is CASSPSIWGAATDTQYF. The CDR3 DNA reads TGTGCCAGCAGCCCTAGCATTTGGGGGGCGGCAACAGATACGCAGTATTTT. The complete variable domain, with remaining parts taken from reference TRBV9 and TRBJ2-3, reads DSGVTQTPKHLITATGQRVTLRCSPRSGDLSVYWYQQSLDQGLQFLIQYYNGEERAKGNILERFSAQQFPDLHSELNLSSLELGDSALYFCASSPSIWGAATDTQYFGPGTRLTVL.

The chain combines TRBV7-9 with TRBJ2-5; D remains unclear. The CDR3 has 11 residues. V gave up 3 bases and J gave up 9 bases, with 8 bases separating them. Germline V gene lookup returns CDR1 SEHNR and CDR2 FQNEAQ (reference sequence). In DNA, the CDR3 is TGTGCCAGCAGCTTCGGTAGGGCCCAGTACTTC. Protein: CASSFGRAQYF. The full variable domain, rest sourced from reference TRBV7-9 and TRBJ2-5, is DTGVSQNPRHKITKRGQNVTFRCDPISEHNRLYWYRQTLGQGPEFLTYFQNEAQLEKSRLLSDRFSAERPKGSFSTLEIQRTEQGDSAMYLCASSFGRAQYFGPGTRLLVL.

The V gene is TRBV7-9, the J gene TRBJ2-2; possibly TRBD2 for D (6 bases). This CDR3 is built from 16 residues. Germline V gives CDR1 SEHNR, CDR2 FQNEAQ (reference sequence). The V end lost 0 bases, the J end lost 4 bases, and 12 bases lay between the germline ends. The CDR3 is CASSLARRASTGELFF. The CDR3 region has the DNA TGTGCCAGCAGCTTAGCGCGGAGGGCAAGCACCGGGGAGCTGTTTTTT.

This clone was observed a handful of times. The chain has TRBV9 and TRBJ2-1, with 8 bases aligning to TRBD2. V gave up 1 base and J gave up 7 bases; unmatched junction bases: 7. This CDR3 region has 15 residues. Germline assignment: CDR1 SGDLS and CDR2 YYNGEE. The CDR3 here is CASSVSSGRTNEQFF. DNA of the CDR3: TGTGCCAGCAGCGTATCCAGCGGGAGAACAAATGAGCAGTTCTTC.

The genes are TRBV5-5 and TRBJ1-3; D is undetermined. Germline-derived CDR1 and CDR2 are SGHKS and YYEKEE (reference sequence). The CDR3 spans 16 residues. With 4 bases removed from V and 5 bases from J, the gap between germline ends came to 19 bases. CDR3: CASSLGVAGSRNTIYF. The CDR3 region has the DNA TGTGCCAGCAGCCTCGGAGTTGCGGGCTCGCGAAACACCATATATTTT.

V and J are TRBV10-1 and TRBJ2-7; no firm D call. Germline CDR1 WNHNN, CDR2 SYGVQD (reference sequence). This CDR3 region has 11 residues. The germline V and J ends were trimmed by 4 bases and 4 bases, with 5 bases remaining between them. The DNA of the CDR3 is TGCGCCAGCAGTGGGCTTTACGAGCAGTACGTC. Translation: CASSGLYEQYV.

The rearrangement uses TRBV30 and TRBJ2-1; D call uncertain. This CDR3 contains 13 residues. With 5 bases removed from V and 3 bases from J, the gap between germline ends came to 11 bases. Germline CDR1 reads GTSNPN; CDR2 reads SVGIG (reference sequence). For the CDR3, the DNA is TGTGCCTGGTCCCCCCCAAACTACAATGAGCAGTTCTTC. This codes for CAWSPPNYNEQFF.

This clone occurred a few times. CDR3: CASTLDSGTYEQYV. In DNA, the CDR3 is TGTGCCAGCACCCTAGATAGCGGGACGTACGAGCAGTACGTC. V is TRBV6-6 and J is TRBJ2-7; 8 bases are a match to TRBD2. The CDR3 is 14 amino acids. Germline V gene lookup returns CDR1 MNHNY and CDR2 SVGAGI (reference sequence). V shed 7 bases, J shed 4 bases, and the junction held 9 bases outside the gene matches.

The chain recombines TRBV7-9 with TRBJ1-2; D not resolved. The length of the CDR3 is 14 residues. Deletions cut 3 bases from V and 8 bases from J, with 16 bases between. Germline V gene lookup returns CDR1 SEHNR and CDR2 FQNEAQ (reference sequence). The CDR3 protein is CASSFLTRPEGYTF. The CDR3 region has the DNA TGTGCCAGCAGCTTTTTAACCCGCCCAGAAGGCTACACCTTC. Full variable domain (remainder filled in from reference TRBV7-9 and TRBJ1-2): DTGVSQNPRHKITKRGQNVTFRCDPISEHNRLYWYRQTLGQGPEFLTYFQNEAQLEKSRLLSDRFSAERPKGSFSTLEIQRTEQGDSAMYLCASSFLTRPEGYTFGSGTRLTVV.